A selection of T cell receptor beta chains follows, all from one sample in a study of shared clonotypes between healthy human individuals. Repertoires were generated with immunoSEQ multiplex PCR, while TCRdb's copy carries only in-frame clones and drops some. The sample carries some 2,000,000 clones, approximately 94% recorded once. The sequenced sample consisted of naive CD8+ T cells sorted from blood. The receptor source for this set is a man aged 18 to 29 in good health. The CDR3 runs from the conserved cysteine through the conserved F or W. The D gene is left open where the match is weak. Clone size is not always given. Where it is, it says once, few, many or a class for expanded clones.

>TRBJ1-2|TRBV9|NA|NA
TGTGCCAGCAGCACGGGGACGGCTTATGGCTACACCTTC
CASSTGTAYGYTF
>TRBJ2-1|TRBV13|NA|NA
TGTGCCAGCAGCTTATCCATTTCAAAGTTGGATGAGCAGTTCTTC
CASSLSISKLDEQFF
>TRBJ2-2|TRBV7-9|NA|NA
TGTGCCAGCAGCTTAGTGGAGGCCGGGGAGCTGTTTTTT
CASSLVEAGELFF
>TRBJ1-1|TRBV5-6|NA|TRBD1
TGTGCCAGCAACCCCAGGGGGAGGAACACTGAAGCTTTCTTT
CASNPRGRNTEAFF
>TRBJ2-1|TRBV4-1|NA|NA
TGCGCCAGCAGCTTTACCGACAGCTACAATGAGCAGTTCTTC
CASSFTDSYNEQFF
>TRBJ1-4|TRBV9|NA|NA
TGTGCCAGCAGCGGGGTCGCAGCCAGGGAGGTTGAAAAACTGTTTTTT
CASSGVAAREVEKLFF
>TRBJ1-1|TRBV4-1|NA|NA
TGCGCCAGCAGCCAAGTTACCTCTGAAGCTTTCTTT
CASSQVTSEAFF
>TRBJ1-6|TRBV20-1|NA|TRBD1
TGCAGTGCTTGGACAGGGACACCCCTCCACTTT
CSAWTGTPLHF
>TRBJ1-1|TRBV5-1|NA|NA
TGCGCCAGCAGCATCGGGGGCACTGAAGCTTTCTTT
CASSIGGTEAFF
>TRBJ2-5|TRBV29-1|NA|TRBD1
TGCAGCGTTCCATTGCCGGGACAGGGGAGTCCCGAGACCCAGTACTTC
CSVPLPGQGSPETQYF
>TRBJ2-7|TRBV5-6|NA|TRBD1
TGTGCCAGCAGCTTCGGGGACAGTCCCTACGAGCAGTACTTC
CASSFGDSPYEQYF
>TRBJ2-7|TRBV29-1|NA|NA
TGCAGCGTGGGTACCGGGCCTGCCTACGAGCAGTACTTC
CSVGTGPAYEQYF
>TRBJ2-7|TRBV13|NA|NA
TGTGCCAGCAGCTTACATGGGAGCTCCTACGAGCAGTACTTC
CASSLHGSSYEQYF
>TRBJ2-1|TRBV4-3|NA|NA
TGCGCCAGCAGCCAAGATCGGGATCAGTTCTTC
CASSQDRDQFF
>TRBJ1-1|TRBV4-1|NA|TRBD1
TGCGCCAGCAGCCCTACAGGGGGGGGGACTGAAGCTTTCTTT
CASSPTGGGTEAFF
>TRBJ2-5|TRBV6-6|NA|NA
TGTGCCAGCAGTCACCAAGAGACCCAGTACTTC
CASSHQETQYF
>TRBJ1-1|TRBV14|NA|TRBD1
TGTGCCAGCAGCCTGACAGGGAAAATGAACACTGAAGCTTTCTTT
CASSLTGKMNTEAFF
>TRBJ2-7|TRBV4-1|NA|NA
TGCGCCAGCAGCCCGTCGGCTTCCTACGAGCAGTACTTC
CASSPSASYEQYF
>TRBJ2-1|TRBV9|NA|NA
TGTGCCAGCAGCGTAGCAAAGACCCGCAATGAGCAGTTCTTC
CASSVAKTRNEQFF
>TRBJ2-7|TRBV6-6|NA|TRBD1
TGTGCCAGCAGTTACGGTGGACAGGGACACGAGCAGTACTTC
CASSYGGQGHEQYF
>TRBJ2-1|TRBV29-1|NA|TRBD2
TGCAGCGTTGGCCCAGCGGGGGACAATGAGCAGTTCTTC
CSVGPAGDNEQFF
>TRBJ2-3|TRBV28|NA|NA
TGTGCCAGCAGCGGGGGCACAGATACGCAGTATTTT
CASSGGTDTQYF
>TRBJ2-7|TRBV6-1|NA|TRBD1
TGTGCCAGCAGTGAAGCGCATGAGACAGGGGACTACGAGCAGTACTTC
CASSEAHETGDYEQYF
>TRBJ1-5|TRBV27|NA|NA
TGTGCCAGCAACAAGAGAGGGCCCGCAAACTATAGCAATCAGCCCCAGCATTTT
CASNKRGPANYSNQPQHF
>TRBJ2-1|TRBV29-1|once|TRBD2
TGCAGCAGTAGCGGGGGGCTAAATGAGCAGTTCTTC
CSSSGGLNEQFF
>TRBJ1-1|TRBV7-9|NA|NA
TGTGCCAGCAGCTTAGAAAACGGAGGCACTGAAGCTTTCTTT
CASSLENGGTEAFF
>TRBJ1-5|TRBV28|NA|NA
TGTGCCAGCACTCCTAATCTGGGAGTCCAGCCCCAGCATTTT
CASTPNLGVQPQHF
>TRBJ2-2|TRBV2|once|NA
TGTGCCAGCAGGGCAGCAGGGGAAGTCTGGACCGGGGAGCTGTTTTTT
CASRAAGEVWTGELFF
>TRBJ2-7|TRBV6-6|NA|NA
TGTGCCAGCAGTTACGCCGGAACCTACGAGCAGTACTTC
CASSYAGTYEQYF
>TRBJ2-1|TRBV6-1|NA|NA
TGTGCCAGCAGCCCACAGGGATACAATGAGCAGTTCTTC
CASSPQGYNEQFF
>TRBJ1-1|TRBV6-5|once|NA
TGTGCCAGCAGTATAAGACCCGGGGGGACTGAAGCTTTCTTT
CASSIRPGGTEAFF
>TRBJ2-7|TRBV27|NA|NA
TGTGCCAGCAGTTTAAACAGGGGGAGGGACGAGCAGTACTTC
CASSLNRGRDEQYF
>TRBJ1-1|TRBV19|NA|NA
TGTGCCAGTAATTATGGGACACCGGACACTGAAGCTTTCTTT
CASNYGTPDTEAFF
>TRBJ1-2|TRBV27|NA|NA
TGTGCCAGCAGTTTATCGGCAGGGTTAATGTATGGCTACACCTTC
CASSLSAGLMYGYTF
>TRBJ1-2|TRBV27|few|NA
TGTGCCAGCAGTTTATCGAAGGGGGTGGCGGACTATGGCTACACCTTC
CASSLSKGVADYGYTF